This section outlines one T cell receptor (beta chain) sequence together with its context. The sample belongs to a study of blood T cells in healthy people across ages. CDR1 and CDR2 (germline): MNHNY, SVGAGI (reference sequence). The CDR3 is made up of 15 amino acids. Sample-barcoded 5' priming and a J-beta primer mix drove a second PCR of roughly 6 to 12 cycles. MiXCR, run by TCRdb on the 5' RACE reads, gives a single entry per CDR3 protein. Of roughly 1,500,000 distinct CDR3 sequences detected, about 35% appear once; the ten largest clones hold approximately 10%. The TCR comes from a woman in her thirties in good health. The sample comprised blood. The V call is TRBV6-6, the J call TRBJ2-4; a possible D gene is TRBD2 (6 bases). The J call is doubtful: the DNA matches TRBJ2-7 better. The CDR3 loop reads CASSYSGGPTYEQYF. Here the CDR3 DNA reads TGTGCCAGCAGTTACTCGGGGGGACCCACCTACGAGCAGTACTTC.